This TCR beta chain was recorded in a study of graft-versus-host responses after intestinal transplantation. Study-wide context: Among the recipients, transplants were multivisceral, liver-intestinal, or isolated intestinal.

The table came from immunoSEQ multiplex PCR; TCRdb's copy has only in-frame clones and leaves some out. The data show tens of thousands of clones, with 70% to 90% seen just once and 2% to 3% held by the top ten. To note about this clone: Its specificity is unknown.

The study's findings and limits: Peak GvH clone levels in circulation were associated with early post-transplant HvG declines. Graft-versus-host to host-versus-graft clonal ratios in allografts were high in patients with graft-donor T cell macrochimerism.

V was clipped by 4 bases and J by 0 bases, with 10 bases between them. Per germline, CDR1 SGHAT and CDR2 FQNNGV. The CDR3 runs 16 residues. Sequenced material: unstimulated CD8+ T cells sorted from spleen or lymph node cells, taken before intestinal transplant. This sequence originates from a human donor who received an intestinal transplant. The V call is TRBV11-2, the J call TRBJ1-6; a weak D match, TRBD1 (5 bases). CDR3 loop: CASSSRAPSYNSPLHF. CDR3 bases: TGTGCCAGCAGCTCCAGGGCGCCCTCCTATAATTCACCCCTCCACTTT.